This T cell receptor (beta chain) stems from a study of identical twins. Comments on this clonotype: Its antigen is not known.

TCRdb reprocessed the 5' RACE reads with MiXCR, giving one entry per CDR3 protein. The profile shows fewer than 500,000 distinct CDR3 sequences, roughly 26% of them singletons. Study results and caveats: Models underestimated TCR alpha sharing (out-of-frame) in monozygotic twins.

This sample was also put to use in a study of T cells expressing NK-cell markers.

The clonotype comes from a woman aged 18-35 years in good health. Sequenced sample: CD4+ T cells sorted from blood.

CDR3 sequence (DNA): TGTGCCAGCAGCTTAACGGCCAGCGCCGGTGAGCAGTTCTTC. Encoded protein: CASSLTASAGEQFF. This chain uses TRBV7-3 with TRBJ2-1; D is undetermined. CDR3 size: 14 residues. Trimming took 0 bases from V and 9 from J, leaving 12 bases between them. Germline loops: CDR1 SGHTA, CDR2 FQGTGA.